These 2 T cell receptor beta chains came from one sample sequenced in a study of blood T cells in healthy people across ages. A J-beta primer mix and a sample-barcoded 5' primer were used in a second PCR of about 7 to 12 cycles. TCRdb re-derived calls from the 5' RACE reads in MiXCR, one entry per CDR3 protein. The sample records 630,000 or so distinct CDR3 sequences, roughly 32% being singletons. The material sequenced was blood. These receptors all come from a woman aged 80 or over in good health.

Here the CDR3 reads CASSSTGSNSGNTIYF. CDR3 in DNA: TGTGCCAGCAGCTCGACGGGGTCGAACTCTGGAAACACCATATATTTT. The chain joins TRBV4-2 to TRBJ1-3; D remains ambiguous. The CDR3 contains 16 residues. In germline, CDR1 is LGHNA, CDR2 YNFKEQ. With 5 bases removed from V and 0 bases from J, the gap between germline ends came to 14 bases.

The chain joins TRBV7-2 to TRBJ2-7, with D perhaps matching TRBD2 (6 bases). V was clipped by 5 bases and J by 2 bases, with 16 bases between them. Germline V gives CDR1 SGHTA, CDR2 FQGNSA. The CDR3 covers 15 residues. The CDR3 is CASSLRGDSPYEQYF. The DNA of the CDR3 is TGTGCCAGCAGCCTCCGAGGGGACTCGCCCTACGAGCAGTACTTC.